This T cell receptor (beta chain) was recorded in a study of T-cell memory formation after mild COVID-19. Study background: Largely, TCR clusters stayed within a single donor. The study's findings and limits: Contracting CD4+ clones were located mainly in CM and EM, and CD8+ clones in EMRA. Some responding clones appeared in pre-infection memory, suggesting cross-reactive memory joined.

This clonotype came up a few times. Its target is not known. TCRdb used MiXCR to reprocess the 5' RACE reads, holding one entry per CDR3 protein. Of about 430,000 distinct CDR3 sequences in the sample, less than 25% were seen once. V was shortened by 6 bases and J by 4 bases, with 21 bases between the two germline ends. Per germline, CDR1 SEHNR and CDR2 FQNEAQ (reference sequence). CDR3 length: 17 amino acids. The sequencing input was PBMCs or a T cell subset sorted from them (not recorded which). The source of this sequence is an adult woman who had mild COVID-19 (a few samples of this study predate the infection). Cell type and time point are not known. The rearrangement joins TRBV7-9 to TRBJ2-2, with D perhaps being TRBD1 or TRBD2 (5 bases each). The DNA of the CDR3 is TGTGCCAGCAGTCGCGCAGGGACGGTGGCGAGCACCGGGGAGCTGTTTTTT. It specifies CASSRAGTVASTGELFF.